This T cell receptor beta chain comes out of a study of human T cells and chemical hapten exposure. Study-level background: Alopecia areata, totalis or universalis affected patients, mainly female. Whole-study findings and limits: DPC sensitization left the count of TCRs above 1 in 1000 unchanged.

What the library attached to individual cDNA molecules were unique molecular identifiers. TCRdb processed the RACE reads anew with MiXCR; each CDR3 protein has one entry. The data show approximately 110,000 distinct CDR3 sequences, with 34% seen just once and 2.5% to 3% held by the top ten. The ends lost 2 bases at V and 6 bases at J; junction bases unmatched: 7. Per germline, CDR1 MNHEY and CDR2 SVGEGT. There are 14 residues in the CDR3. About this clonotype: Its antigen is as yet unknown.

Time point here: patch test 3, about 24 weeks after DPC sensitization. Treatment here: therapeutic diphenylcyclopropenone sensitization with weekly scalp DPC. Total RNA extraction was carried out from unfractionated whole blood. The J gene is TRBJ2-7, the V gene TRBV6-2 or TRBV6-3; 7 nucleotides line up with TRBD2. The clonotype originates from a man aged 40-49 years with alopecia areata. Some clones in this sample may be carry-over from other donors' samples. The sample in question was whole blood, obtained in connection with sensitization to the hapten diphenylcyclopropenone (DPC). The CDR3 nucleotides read TGTGCCAGCAGTTACCCGCAGGCTAGCGGCGAGCAGTACGTC. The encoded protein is CASSYPQASGEQYV.